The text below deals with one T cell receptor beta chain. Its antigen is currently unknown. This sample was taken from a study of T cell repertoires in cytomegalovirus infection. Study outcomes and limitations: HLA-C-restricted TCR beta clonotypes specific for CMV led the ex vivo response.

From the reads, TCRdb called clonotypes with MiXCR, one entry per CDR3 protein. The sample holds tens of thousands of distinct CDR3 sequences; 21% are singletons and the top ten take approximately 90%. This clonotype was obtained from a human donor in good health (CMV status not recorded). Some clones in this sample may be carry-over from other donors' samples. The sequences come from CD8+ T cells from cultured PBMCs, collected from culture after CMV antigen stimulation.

CDR3 DNA: TGTGCCAGCAGTGAAGACAGGTCAAAATCCTACGAGCAGTACTTC. This translates into CASSEDRSKSYEQYF. The rearrangement uses TRBV2 and TRBJ2-7, with D tentatively TRBD1 (5 bases). The CDR3 spans 15 residues. Germline values: CDR1 SNHLY, CDR2 FYNNEI. V lost 1 base to trimming and J lost 1 base, with 11 bases between them.